This is a list of T cell receptor beta chains from one sample in a study of cytomegalovirus exposure and HLA in healthy donors. Libraries were prepared by immunoSEQ multiplex PCR; TCRdb keeps only in-frame clonotypes and omits some of them. The sample lists 95,000 to 150,000 clones; roughly 80% were seen once. Sample: PBMCs. The receptor source for this set is a woman in her 30s in good health and CMV-seropositive. Both conserved end residues are part of each CDR3. D genes are given only for firm matches. A clone size is listed for some rows: how often the clone was seen (once, few, many), or a class if it is expanded.

>TRBJ2-7|TRBV30|.|.
TGTGCCTGGAGTGCTCCGCGAGCCCCAGGGCACTGGGACGAGCAGTACTTC
CAWSAPRAPGHWDEQYF
>TRBJ2-7|TRBV10-1|.|.
TGCGCCAGCAGTGAGAGTGACGGGTGCAACTCCTACGAGCAGTACTTC
CASSESDGCNSYEQYF
>TRBJ2-1|TRBV11-3|TRBD2|.
TGTGCCAGCAGCCTAGCGGGGGGGCACAACAATGAGCAGTTCTTC
CASSLAGGHNNEQFF
>TRBJ2-7|TRBV5-5|.|few
TGTGCCAGCAGCTTTGGGGCCTCCTACGAGCAGTACTTC
CASSFGASYEQYF
>TRBJ2-1|TRBV5-6|TRBD2|.
TGTGCCAGCAGCCATGGGACTAGCGGGGGCTACAATGAGCAGTTCTTC
CASSHGTSGGYNEQFF
>TRBJ1-6|TRBV28|TRBD1|.
TGTGCCAGCAGCACCGGGACAGTTAATTCACCCCTCCACTTT
CASSTGTVNSPLHF
>TRBJ2-5|TRBV6-1|TRBD1|.
TGTGCCAGCAGTGCAGGGGGCCAAGAGACCCAGTACTTC
CASSAGGQETQYF
>TRBJ2-2|TRBV11-2|TRBD2|.
TGTGCCAGCAGCTTATTACTAGCGGAGCCCACCGGGGAGCTGTTTTTT
CASSLLLAEPTGELFF
>TRBJ2-6|TRBV6-7|.|few
TGTGCCAGCAGCCCCAAATTCTCTGGGGCCAACGTCCTGACTTTC
CASSPKFSGANVLTF
>TRBJ1-2|TRBV19|.|.
TGTGCCAGTAGTATCTCCGGGTTCGGCTACACCTTC
CASSISGFGYTF
>TRBJ2-2|TRBV5-1|TRBD2|once
TGCGCCAGCAGCTTGGAACCACCTAGCGGGGGAAACACCGGGGAGCTGTTTTTT
CASSLEPPSGGNTGELFF
>TRBJ2-7|TRBV30|.|.
TGTGCCGGAGTACGGGACTCCTACGAGCAGTACTTC
CAGVRDSYEQYF
>TRBJ2-5|TRBV10-3|.|.
TGTGCCATCAGGGGAGGAGAGACCCAGTACTTC
CAIRGGETQYF
>TRBJ2-1|TRBV4-1|.|.
TGCGCCAGCAGCCAAGTTTCCTACCACCTGTTCTTC
CASSQVSYHLFF
>TRBJ2-4|TRBV7-9|.|.
TGTGCCAGCTCCCCTGAAGGAGGGGAAAACATTCAGTACTTC
CASSPEGGENIQYF
>TRBJ2-3|TRBV9|.|.
TGTGCCAGCAGCGTAGGAGGAGCAGCTAGCACAGATACGCAGTATTTT
CASSVGGAASTDTQYF
>TRBJ2-5|TRBV4-3|.|few
TGCGCCAGCAGCCAAGATGGGGGGGGAGGGGGAGAGACCCAGTACTTC
CASSQDGGGGGETQYF
>TRBJ1-2|TRBV5-1|.|.
TGCGCCAGCAGCTTGGCATCCGGGGGGGACTATGGCTACACCTTC
CASSLASGGDYGYTF
>TRBJ2-1|TRBV7-3|.|.
TGTGCCAGCAGCTTAAACCACGGGGGGCTACACAATGAGCAGTTCTTC
CASSLNHGGLHNEQFF
>TRBJ1-6|TRBV5-4|TRBD1|.
TGTGCCAGCAGCTTGGACAGGGGAGGCTCCTATAATTCACCCCTCCACTTT
CASSLDRGGSYNSPLHF
>TRBJ1-2|TRBV7-9|.|.
TGTGCCAGCAGTTGGGACATCGGTCCTAACTATGGCTACACCTTC
CASSWDIGPNYGYTF
>TRBJ1-2|TRBV29-1|.|.
TGCAGCGTTGGGAACGGGTACTATGGCTACACCTTC
CSVGNGYYGYTF
>TRBJ2-2|TRBV5-1|TRBD1|few
TGCGCCAGCAGCTGGACAGGGGCTAACACCGGGGAGCTGTTTTTT
CASSWTGANTGELFF
>TRBJ2-1|TRBV11-1|TRBD2|few
TGTGCCAGCAGCGACCCCGGGACTAGCGGTTCCTACAATGAGCAGTTCTTC
CASSDPGTSGSYNEQFF
>TRBJ2-5|TRBV4-2|TRBD2|once
TGTGCCAGCAGCCAAGATGGAGGACTAGCGGGGCTCGAGACCCAGTACTTC
CASSQDGGLAGLETQYF
>TRBJ2-5|TRBV19|.|.
TGTGCCAGTAGTATGGTCGGATTGGGAGTGGAGACCCAGTACTTC
CASSMVGLGVETQYF
>TRBJ2-3|TRBV9|TRBD1|.
TGTGCCAGCAGCGTAGGTGGGACAGTCAGCACAGATACGCAGTATTTT
CASSVGGTVSTDTQYF
>TRBJ1-1|TRBV30|.|.
TGTGCCTGGAGACCGAACAGGGTTGCGGAAGCTTTCTTT
CAWRPNRVAEAFF
>TRBJ2-7|TRBV6-5|TRBD2|once
TGTGCCAGCAGTTACTCGACCGGGGGGGCCTACGAGCAGTACTTC
CASSYSTGGAYEQYF
>TRBJ2-3|TRBV19|.|once
TGTGCCAGTAGTATAGCGGGGGCAGATACGCAGTATTTT
CASSIAGADTQYF
>TRBJ1-1|TRBV6-1|.|once
TGTGCCAGCAGTGGAAAAGTTGGGGGAGGTAACACTGAAGCTTTCTTT
CASSGKVGGGNTEAFF
>TRBJ2-7|TRBV7-9|TRBD1|.
TGTGCCAGCAGTTCCGGGACAGACTACCTAACTAACTACGAGCAGTACTTC
CASSSGTDYLTNYEQYF
>TRBJ2-1|TRBV4-3|TRBD1|.
TGCGCCAGCAGCCAAGGCCGGGACAGAGAGCAGTTCTTC
CASSQGRDREQFF
>TRBJ2-7|TRBV18|.|few
TGTGCCAGCTCCCCCGACAGCGACGAGCAGTACTTC
CASSPDSDEQYF
>TRBJ1-2|TRBV28|.|.
TGTGCCAGCAGTTTACCAGGGACTAACTATGGCTACACCTTC
CASSLPGTNYGYTF